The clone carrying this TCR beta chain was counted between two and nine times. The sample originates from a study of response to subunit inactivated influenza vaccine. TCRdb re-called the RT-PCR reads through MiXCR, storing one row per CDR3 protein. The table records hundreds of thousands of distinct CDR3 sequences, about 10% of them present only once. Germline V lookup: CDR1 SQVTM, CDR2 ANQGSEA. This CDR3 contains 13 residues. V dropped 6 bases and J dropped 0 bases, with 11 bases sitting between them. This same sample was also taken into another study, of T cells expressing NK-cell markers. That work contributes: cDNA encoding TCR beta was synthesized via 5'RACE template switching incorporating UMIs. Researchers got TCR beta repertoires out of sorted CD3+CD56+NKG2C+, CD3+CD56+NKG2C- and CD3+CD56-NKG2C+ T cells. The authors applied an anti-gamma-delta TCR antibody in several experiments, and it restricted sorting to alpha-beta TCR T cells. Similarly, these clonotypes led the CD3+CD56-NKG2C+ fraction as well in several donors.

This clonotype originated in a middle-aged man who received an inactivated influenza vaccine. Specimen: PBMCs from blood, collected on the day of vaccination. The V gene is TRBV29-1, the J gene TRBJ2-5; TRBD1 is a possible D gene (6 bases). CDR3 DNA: TGCAGCGTCTCTGGACAGTACCAAGAGACCCAGTACTTC. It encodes CSVSGQYQETQYF. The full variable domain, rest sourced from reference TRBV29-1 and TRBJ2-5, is SAVISQKPSRDICQRGTSLTIQCQVDSQVTMMFWYRQQPGQSLTLIATANQGSEATYESGFVIDKFPISRPNLTFSTLTVSNMSPEDSSIYLCSVSGQYQETQYFGPGTRLLVL.